The 2 T cell receptor beta chains below come from one sample, sequenced in a study of tumor-infiltrating lymphocytes in localized non-small cell lung cancer. TCRdb keeps only in-frame clones here, not all; method: immunoSEQ multiplex PCR. Found here are approximately 17,000 clones, around 80% of them singletons; the top ten hold approximately 5.4%. Sequencing input: lung tumor tissue. Every receptor here comes from a human donor with non-small cell lung cancer.

The CDR3 reads CAWSPGQGRGEQYF. The CDR3 DNA follows: TGTGCCTGGAGTCCGGGGCAGGGGCGAGGGGAGCAGTACTTC. V usage is TRBV30 and J usage is TRBJ2-7; a possible D gene is TRBD1 (6 bases). With 2 bases removed from V and 7 bases from J, the gap between germline ends came to 18 bases. CDR1 and CDR2 (germline): GTSNPN, SVGIG (reference sequence). The CDR3 is 14 residues long.

The chain uses TRBV4-2 and TRBJ2-3; 12 bases are a match to TRBD2. V lost 2 bases to trimming and J lost 2 bases; unmatched junction nucleotides: 5. The length of the CDR3 is 17 residues. Germline assignment: CDR1 LGHNA and CDR2 YNFKEQ. The CDR3 sequence: CASSQLLAGGPTDTQYF. The CDR3 DNA sequence: TGTGCCAGCAGCCAACTACTAGCGGGGGGTCCCACAGATACGCAGTATTTT.